This T cell receptor beta chain stems from a study of shared clonotypes between healthy human individuals. Study results and caveats: Naive CD4 clonotype sharing across a few donors was approximately 5%.

The germline V gene has CDR1 SGDLS and CDR2 YYNGEE. CDR3 length: 15 amino acids. The V and J ends lost 4 bases and 5 bases, in that order; junction bases with no gene match: 5. Deep level was the assay's run setting. Sorted-subset replicate PCRs used approximately 180 ng of genomic DNA. This amount corresponded to approximately 30,000 T cell genomes. Sequencing used immunoSEQ multiplex PCR; TCRdb keeps in-frame clones, though not all of them. The sample holds some 2.1 million clones, 85% to 95% seen once. As concerns this clone: The antigen is unknown.

The chain carries TRBV9 and TRBJ2-1; 11 bases are a match to TRBD2. This TCR was sampled from a young man in good health. The sample comprised naive CD4+ T cells sorted from blood. Subset reported: CD45RA+ positively selected. The CDR3 loop reads CASSPTSGTNNEQFF. CDR3 nucleotide sequence: TGTGCCAGCAGCCCGACTAGCGGGACGAACAATGAGCAGTTCTTC. The complete variable domain, with remaining parts taken from reference TRBV9 and TRBJ2-1, reads DSGVTQTPKHLITATGQRVTLRCSPRSGDLSVYWYQQSLDQGLQFLIQYYNGEERAKGNILERFSAQQFPDLHSELNLSSLELGDSALYFCASSPTSGTNNEQFFGPGTRLTVL.